This T cell receptor (beta chain) stems from a study of cytomegalovirus exposure and HLA in healthy donors. CDR3 size: 14 residues. V lost 1 base to trimming and J lost 6 bases; unmatched junction nucleotides: 2. Germline CDR1 reads MDHEN; CDR2 reads SYDVKM. Study-wide findings and caveats: Information on immune exposure was restricted to one variable (CMV serostatus).

Remarks on this clone: What it recognizes is unknown.

With 60 Vbeta and 13 Jbeta primers, the PCR was carried out. The data were produced by immunoSEQ multiplex PCR, yet TCRdb's version contains in-frame clones alone and is incomplete. There are about 41,000 clones in the sample, with 5% to 7.5% held by the top ten. The J gene is TRBJ2-7, the V gene TRBV28; 11 nucleotides agree with TRBD2. Source material: PBMCs. The origin of this receptor is a man aged 30-40 years in good health and CMV-seronegative. CDR3: CASSLYGLAGEQYF. CDR3 sequence (DNA): TGTGCCAGCAGTTTATACGGACTAGCGGGCGAGCAGTACTTC.